The T cell receptor (beta chain) described here comes from a study of blood T cell repertoires in COVID-19. This table comes from immunoSEQ multiplex PCR, and its TCRdb copy is limited to in-frame clones, with some not included. The data hold 150,000 to 200,000 clones, with over 90% observed a single time. V dropped 0 bases and J dropped 0 bases, with 8 bases sitting between them. CDR1 is MRHNA, CDR2 SNTAGT, per germline. This CDR3 region has 15 residues. J is TRBJ1-2 and V is TRBV6-4, with a tentative D call TRBD1 (5 bases). This TCR was recovered from a woman aged 60 to 75 with COVID-19, enrolled during active disease. The source material was peripheral blood. The CDR3 reads CASSDSSGSNYGYTF. DNA of the CDR3: TGTGCCAGCAGTGACTCGTCAGGGTCTAACTATGGCTACACCTTC.